The text below deals with one T cell receptor beta chain. The sample belongs to a study of blood T cell repertoires in COVID-19. About the study: Acute and convalescent COVID-19 samples came from the United States, Italy and Spain. PBMCs, B-cell-depleted T cells, or T cells provided the cDNA or gDNA that made up the material.

V lost 7 bases and J 5 bases, leaving 9 bases between the germline ends. In germline, CDR1 is SGHAT, CDR2 FQDESV (reference sequence). The CDR3 runs to 11 residues. In the original analysis: Estimation of nucleated cell counts was performed using reference gene primer amplification. Repertoires were generated with immunoSEQ multiplex PCR, while TCRdb's copy carries only in-frame clones and drops some. That table is the source of V, J and clone size, and D and trimming were worked out from the DNA. In the table there are about 80,000 clones, about 80% of which are singletons. The sample comprised peripheral blood. V is TRBV11-1 and J is TRBJ2-7, with a tentative D call TRBD2 (5 bases). This receptor was identified in a human donor in a cohort sampled during active COVID-19. CDR3 sequence reads: CASNGGDEQYF. DNA of the CDR3: TGTGCCAGCAATGGAGGCGACGAGCAGTACTTC. The complete variable domain, with remaining parts taken from reference TRBV11-1 and TRBJ2-7, reads EAEVAQSPRYKITEKSQAVAFWCDPISGHATLYWYRQILGQGPELLVQFQDESVVDDSQLPKDRFSAERLKGVDSTLKIQPAELGDSAMYLCASNGGDEQYFGPGTRLTVT.